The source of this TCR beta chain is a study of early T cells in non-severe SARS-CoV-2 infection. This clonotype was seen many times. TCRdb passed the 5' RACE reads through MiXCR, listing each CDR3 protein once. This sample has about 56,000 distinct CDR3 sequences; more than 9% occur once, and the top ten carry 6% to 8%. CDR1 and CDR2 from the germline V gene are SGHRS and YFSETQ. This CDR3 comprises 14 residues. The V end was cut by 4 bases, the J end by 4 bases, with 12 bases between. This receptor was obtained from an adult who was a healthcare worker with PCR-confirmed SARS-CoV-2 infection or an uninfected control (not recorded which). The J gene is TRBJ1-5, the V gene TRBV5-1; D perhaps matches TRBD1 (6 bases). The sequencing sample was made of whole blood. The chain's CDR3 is CASSRSGENQPQHF. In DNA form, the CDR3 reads TGCGCCAGCAGCCGATCAGGGGAGAATCAGCCCCAGCATTTT.